This passage covers 21 T cell receptor beta chains from one sample sequenced in a study of shared clonotypes between healthy human individuals. Assay used: immunoSEQ multiplex PCR; TCRdb lists only in-frame clones, some missing. This repertoire shows approximately 460,000 clones, 75% to 80% found once; its top ten account for approximately 12%. The sample comprised PBMCs. These receptors were taken from a woman between 40 and 50 years old in good health. Some clones in this sample may be carry-over from other donors' samples.

This clone showed up just a few times. The chain combines TRBV9 with TRBJ1-1, with 7 bases lining up with TRBD1. CDR3 length equals 14 residues. Per germline, CDR1 SGDLS and CDR2 YYNGEE. After removal of 6 bases from V and 0 bases from J, the junction contained 5 bases not matched to a gene. CDR3 DNA sequence: TGTGCCAGCACCCTGACAGGGATGAACACTGAAGCTTTCTTT. Its translation is CASTLTGMNTEAFF.

This clone was observed a few times. The CDR3 DNA reads as TGTGCCAGCAGTAAAAGGGACAAGGGCGCCTACGAGCAGTACTTC. Amino acids: CASSKRDKGAYEQYF. The chain is built from TRBV27 and TRBJ2-5, with D perhaps TRBD1 (6 bases). The J call could be wrong; TRBJ2-7 is a better fit for the DNA end. The CDR3 runs to 15 residues. CDR1 and CDR2 from the germline V gene are MNHEY and SMNVEV (reference sequence).

A remark on this clone: A read error is likely here: a far larger clone is one base away. The gene calls are TRBV4-3 and TRBJ1-4; unclear D gene. Trimming left V 3 bases short and J 3 bases short, with 8 bases between. Germline V CDR1 and CDR2: LGHNA, YSLEER. The CDR3 is made up of 14 amino acids. CDR3 bases: TGCGCCAGCAGCCACGACGGTTCTAATGAAAAACTGTTTTTT. This gives the protein CASSHDGSNEKLFF.

This clone was detected only once. The chain carries TRBV19 and TRBJ1-1; D may be TRBD1 (6 bases). The germline V gene has CDR1 LNHDA and CDR2 SQIVND (reference sequence). The CDR3 runs 14 residues. Trimming removed 7 bases at V and 4 bases at J, with 16 bases between. The CDR3 reads CASKATGLSTEAFF. The DNA for the CDR3 is TGTGCCAGTAAAGCTACAGGGTTGAGCACTGAAGCTTTCTTT.

This clone was counted many times. The identical CDR3 is also encoded by other nucleotide sequences in the sample. The V and J genes are TRBV4-2 and TRBJ2-5; 7 positions match TRBD2. The end of the DNA fits TRBJ2-7 better, so the J call may be wrong. CDR1 is LGHNA, CDR2 YNFKEQ, per germline. The CDR3 has 16 amino acids. The DNA of the CDR3 is TGTGCCAGCAGCCAAGAGCTAGCGGTTAACTCCTACGAGCAGTACTTC. Residues: CASSQELAVNSYEQYF.

The rearrangement uses TRBV4-2 and TRBJ2-7, with TRBD1 identical over 12 bases. There are 16 residues in the CDR3. Trimming cost V 1 base and J 4 bases; bases outside gene matches: 5. Germline assignment: CDR1 LGHNA and CDR2 YNFKEQ. The CDR3 region has the DNA TGTGCCAGCAGCCAAGCCGGGACAGGGGGCTCGTACGAGCAGTACTTC. Protein sequence: CASSQAGTGGSYEQYF.

V usage is TRBV28 and J usage is TRBJ2-2, with 9 nucleotides matching TRBD2. The germline gives CDR1 MDHEN, CDR2 SYDVKM. The CDR3 is made up of 15 amino acids. With V trimmed by 7 bases and J by 7 bases, 10 bases remained unmatched. Written as DNA, the CDR3 is TGTGCCAGCATTTGGGGCGGGAGGGCCGTCGGGGAGCTGTTTTTT. This gives the protein CASIWGGRAVGELFF.

With regard to this clone: Since a far larger clone is one base different, this is likely a read error. The chain joins TRBV30 to TRBJ2-5; tentative D call: TRBD2 (6 bases). Germline V gene data show CDR1 as GTSNPN and CDR2 as SVGIG (reference sequence). The CDR3 has 13 residues. Trimming cost V 4 bases and J 2 bases, with 11 bases left between them. The CDR3 here is CAWMGREQETQYF. CDR3 nucleotides: TGTGCCTGGATGGGACGGGAGCAAGAGACCCAGTACTTC. The variable domain in full, with the rest retrieved from reference TRBV30 and TRBJ2-5, is SQTIHQWPATLVQPVGSPLSLECTVEGTSNPNLYWYRQAAGRGLQLLFYSVGIGQISSEVPQNLSASRPQDRQFILSSKKLLLSDSGFYLCAWMGREQETQYFGPGTRLLVL.

As DNA, the CDR3 is TGTGCCAGCAGCTTAAGGGGGGCTAACTATGGCTACACCTTC. Its protein product is CASSLRGANYGYTF. The chain carries TRBV5-4 and TRBJ1-2, with D tentatively TRBD1 (6 bases). There are 14 residues in the CDR3. The germline V gene encodes CDR1 SGHNT and CDR2 YYREEE (reference sequence). The V and J ends lost 2 bases and 0 bases respectively, with 8 bases between them.

The chain is built from TRBV6-5 and TRBJ1-2; TRBD1 agrees at 7 bases. The germline gives CDR1 MNHEY, CDR2 SVGAGI. V lost 8 bases and J lost 6; bases outside the gene matches: 6. This CDR3 spans 12 amino acids. CDR3 residues: CASGFTGDGYTF. The CDR3 region has the DNA TGTGCCAGCGGGTTTACAGGGGATGGCTACACCTTC.

Turning to this clone: Other nucleotide sequences from this sample produce the same CDR3. V gene TRBV7-6 combines with J gene TRBJ2-7; 11 bases align to TRBD2. The junction had 5 bases not matched to a gene; V was cut back by 5 bases and J by 2 bases. Germline-derived CDR1 and CDR2 are SGHVS and FNYEAQ. The CDR3 is made up of 15 amino acids. The CDR3 reads CASSLGTSGTYEQYF. The CDR3 DNA is TGTGCCAGCAGCCTCGGGACTAGCGGTACCTACGAGCAGTACTTC.

The CDR3 sequence is CASSPGPYQETQYF. Here the CDR3 DNA reads TGTGCCAGCAGTCCAGGGCCATACCAAGAGACCCAGTACTTC. The chain carries TRBV6-1 and TRBJ2-5, with a tentative D call TRBD1 (5 bases). CDR1 is MNHNS and CDR2 is SASEGT in the germline V gene. V lost 5 bases and J 0 bases, leaving 10 bases between the germline ends. The CDR3 loop spans 14 amino acids.

This chain connects TRBV10-1 to TRBJ2-1; the D gene is possibly TRBD2 (5 bases). With 4 bases removed from V and 5 bases from J, the gap between germline ends came to 6 bases. Germline CDR1 is WNHNN and CDR2 is SYGVQD (reference sequence). The CDR3 is 12 residues long. The CDR3 sequence is CASSGLNNEQFF. The CDR3 DNA sequence: TGCGCCAGCAGTGGACTAAACAATGAGCAGTTCTTC.

The V and J genes are TRBV28 and TRBJ1-5; weak D call: TRBD1 (5 bases). CDR1 is MDHEN and CDR2 is SYDVKM in the germline V gene. Trimming stripped 5 bases from V and 0 bases from J, with 17 bases between. This CDR3 has 17 amino acids. The CDR3 sequence: CASSTPWGGYSNQPQHF. CDR3 DNA: TGTGCCAGCAGTACTCCTTGGGGCGGTTATAGCAATCAGCCCCAGCATTTT.

The chain combines TRBV5-1 with TRBJ2-3; D is possibly TRBD1 (5 bases). This CDR3 is built from 14 residues. Germline values: CDR1 SGHRS, CDR2 YFSETQ. With 2 bases removed from V and 2 bases from J, the gap between germline ends came to 9 bases. This CDR3 is CASSLTGNTDTQYF. In DNA, the CDR3 is TGCGCCAGCAGCTTAACAGGAAACACAGATACGCAGTATTTT. Full variable domain (remainder filled in from reference TRBV5-1 and TRBJ2-3): KAGVTQTPRYLIKTRGQQVTLSCSPISGHRSVSWYQQTPGQGLQFLFEYFSETQRNKGNFPGRFSGRQFSNSRSEMNVSTLELGDSALYLCASSLTGNTDTQYFGPGTRLTVL.

As for this clone: This is likely an artifact of a read error, given a far larger clone one base away. Other nucleotide sequences in the sample specify the same CDR3. J is TRBJ1-4 and V is TRBV6-5; D might be TRBD1 (5 bases). The V end lost 2 bases, the J end lost 7 bases, and 11 bases lay between the germline ends. The CDR3 totals 14 residues. The germline CDR1 and CDR2 sequences are MNHEY and SVGAGI. The CDR3 region is CASSYGATGEKLFF. The CDR3 DNA follows: TGTGCCAGCAGTTACGGGGCAACAGGTGAAAAACTGTTTTTT.

The V gene is TRBV29-1, the J gene TRBJ1-1; D uncertain. CDR1 and CDR2 (germline): SQVTM, ANQGSEA. V gave up 2 bases and J gave up 0 bases, with 10 bases separating them. The CDR3 consists of 14 residues. The CDR3 is CSVEMRDVNTEAFF. The DNA of the CDR3 is TGCAGCGTTGAAATGCGAGATGTGAACACTGAAGCTTTCTTT.

This clone was detected only once. The V and J genes are TRBV7-2 and TRBJ1-2, with a weak D call TRBD1 (5 bases). The CDR3 runs to 14 residues. V was clipped by 5 bases and J by 5 bases, with 15 bases between them. Germline V gene sequence: CDR1 SGHTA, CDR2 FQGNSA. The CDR3 is CASSPRRGGYGYTF. The CDR3 nucleotides are TGTGCCAGCAGCCCAAGGAGGGGTGGATATGGCTACACCTTC.

The J gene is TRBJ1-5, the V gene TRBV5-4; the D gene is possibly TRBD1 (6 bases). This CDR3 contains 13 residues. Trimming took off 3 bases at V and 8 bases at J, with 12 bases between the two ends. Germline loops: CDR1 SGHNT, CDR2 YYREEE (reference sequence). The CDR3 DNA sequence: TGTGCCAGCAGCTGGGACAATGGGGAGCCCCAGCATTTT. It is translated as CASSWDNGEPQHF.

V and J are TRBV2 and TRBJ2-3; 7 positions agree with TRBD1. V shed 5 bases and J 0 bases; nucleotides not matched to a gene: 5. Germline V gene lookup returns CDR1 SNHLY and CDR2 FYNNEI. CDR3 size: 15 residues. In DNA form, the CDR3 reads TGTGCCAGCAGTAACCGGGACAGCAGCACAGATACGCAGTATTTT. It is translated as CASSNRDSSTDTQYF.

The CDR3 reads CASSLPGVTDTQYF. The CDR3 DNA follows: TGTGCCAGCAGCTTGCCGGGAGTCACAGATACGCAGTATTTT. The chain carries TRBV5-4 and TRBJ2-3; possible D gene TRBD2, 6 bases. Germline CDR1 reads SGHNT; CDR2 reads YYREEE (reference sequence). With 1 base removed from V and 2 bases from J, the gap between germline ends came to 8 bases. CDR3 length: 14 residues.